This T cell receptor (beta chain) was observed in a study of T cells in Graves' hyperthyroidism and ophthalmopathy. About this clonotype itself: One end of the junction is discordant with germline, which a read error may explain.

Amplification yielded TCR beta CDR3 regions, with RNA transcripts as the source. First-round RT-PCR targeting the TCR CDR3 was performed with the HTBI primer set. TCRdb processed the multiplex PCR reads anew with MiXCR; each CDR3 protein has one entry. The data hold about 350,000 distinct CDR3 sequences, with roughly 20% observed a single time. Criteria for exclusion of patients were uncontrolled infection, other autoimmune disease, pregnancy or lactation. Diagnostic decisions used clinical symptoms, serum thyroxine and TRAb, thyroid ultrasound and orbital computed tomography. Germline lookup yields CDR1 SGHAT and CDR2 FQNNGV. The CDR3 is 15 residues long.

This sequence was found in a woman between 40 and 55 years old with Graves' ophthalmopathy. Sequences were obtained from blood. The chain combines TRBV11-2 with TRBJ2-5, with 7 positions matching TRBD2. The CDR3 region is CASSFSLVGRETQYF. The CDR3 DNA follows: TGTGCCAGCAGCTTCAGTCTAGTGGGGAGGGAGACTCAGTACTTC. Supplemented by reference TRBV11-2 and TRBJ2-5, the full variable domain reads EAGVAQSPRYKIIEKRQSVAFWCNPISGHATLYWYQQILGQGPKLLIQFQNNGVVDDSQLPKDRFSAERLKGVDSTLKIQPAKLEDSAVYLCASSFSLVGRETQYFGPGTRLLVL.